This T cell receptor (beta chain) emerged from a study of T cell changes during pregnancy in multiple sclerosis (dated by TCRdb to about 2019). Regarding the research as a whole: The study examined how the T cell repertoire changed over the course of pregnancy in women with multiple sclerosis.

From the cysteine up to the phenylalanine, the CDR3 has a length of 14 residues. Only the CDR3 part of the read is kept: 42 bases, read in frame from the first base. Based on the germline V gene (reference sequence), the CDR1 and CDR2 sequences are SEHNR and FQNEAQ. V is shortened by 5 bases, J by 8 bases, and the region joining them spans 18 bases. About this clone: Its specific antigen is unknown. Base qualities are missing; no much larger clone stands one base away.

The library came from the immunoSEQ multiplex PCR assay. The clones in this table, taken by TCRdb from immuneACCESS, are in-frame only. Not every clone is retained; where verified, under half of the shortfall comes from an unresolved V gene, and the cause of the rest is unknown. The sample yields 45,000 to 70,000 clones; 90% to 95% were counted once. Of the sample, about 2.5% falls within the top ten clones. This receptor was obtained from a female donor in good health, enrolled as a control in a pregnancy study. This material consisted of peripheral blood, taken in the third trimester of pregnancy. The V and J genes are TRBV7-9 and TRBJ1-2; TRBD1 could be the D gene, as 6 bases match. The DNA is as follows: TGTGCCAGCAGCGCTCATCACAGGGAAAAAGGCTACACCTTC. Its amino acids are CASSAHHREKGYTF.